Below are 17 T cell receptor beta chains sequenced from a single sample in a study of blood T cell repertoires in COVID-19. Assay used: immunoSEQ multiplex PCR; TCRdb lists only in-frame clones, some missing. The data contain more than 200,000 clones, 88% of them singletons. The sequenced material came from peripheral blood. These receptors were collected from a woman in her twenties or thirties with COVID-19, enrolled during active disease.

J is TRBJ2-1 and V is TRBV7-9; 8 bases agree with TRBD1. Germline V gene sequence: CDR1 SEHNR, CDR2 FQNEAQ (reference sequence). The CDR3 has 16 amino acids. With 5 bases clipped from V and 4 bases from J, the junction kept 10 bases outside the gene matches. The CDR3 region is CASSTYQGARYNEQFF. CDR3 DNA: TGTGCCAGCAGCACCTATCAGGGGGCGCGATACAATGAGCAGTTCTTC. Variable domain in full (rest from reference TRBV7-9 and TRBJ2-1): DTGVSQNPRHKITKRGQNVTFRCDPISEHNRLYWYRQTLGQGPEFLTYFQNEAQLEKSRLLSDRFSAERPKGSFSTLEIQRTEQGDSAMYLCASSTYQGARYNEQFFGPGTRLTVL.

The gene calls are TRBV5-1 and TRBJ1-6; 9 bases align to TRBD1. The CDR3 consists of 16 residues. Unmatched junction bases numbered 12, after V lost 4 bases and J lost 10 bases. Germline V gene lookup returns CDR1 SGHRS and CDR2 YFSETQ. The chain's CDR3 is CASSDGDRAGKSPLHF. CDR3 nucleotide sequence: TGCGCCAGCAGCGATGGGGACAGGGCTGGGAAATCACCCCTCCACTTT.

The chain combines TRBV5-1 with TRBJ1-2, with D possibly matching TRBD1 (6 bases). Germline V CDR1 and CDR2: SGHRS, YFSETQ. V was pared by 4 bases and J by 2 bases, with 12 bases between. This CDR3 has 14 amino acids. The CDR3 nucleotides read TGCGCCAGCAGCAGGACTCAGGGGAACTATGGCTACACCTTC. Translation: CASSRTQGNYGYTF. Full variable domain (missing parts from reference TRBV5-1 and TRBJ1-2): KAGVTQTPRYLIKTRGQQVTLSCSPISGHRSVSWYQQTPGQGLQFLFEYFSETQRNKGNFPGRFSGRQFSNSRSEMNVSTLELGDSALYLCASSRTQGNYGYTFGSGTRLTVV.

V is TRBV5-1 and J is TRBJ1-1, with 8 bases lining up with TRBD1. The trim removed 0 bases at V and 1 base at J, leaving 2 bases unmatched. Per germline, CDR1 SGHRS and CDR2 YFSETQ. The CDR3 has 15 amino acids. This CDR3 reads CASSLETGGNTEAFF. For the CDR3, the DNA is TGCGCCAGCAGCTTGGAAACAGGGGGGAACACTGAAGCTTTCTTT.

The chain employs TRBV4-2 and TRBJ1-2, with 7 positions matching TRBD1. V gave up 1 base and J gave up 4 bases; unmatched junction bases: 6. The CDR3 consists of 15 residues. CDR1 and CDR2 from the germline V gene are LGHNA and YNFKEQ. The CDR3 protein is CASSQAGQMLYGYTF. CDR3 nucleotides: TGTGCCAGCAGCCAAGCGGGACAGATGCTCTATGGCTACACCTTC.

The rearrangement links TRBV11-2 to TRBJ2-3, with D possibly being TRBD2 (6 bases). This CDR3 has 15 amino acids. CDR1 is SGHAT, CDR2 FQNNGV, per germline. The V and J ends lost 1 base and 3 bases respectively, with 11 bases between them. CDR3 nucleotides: TGTGCCAGCAGCTTAGGCGGGGCGGGGACAGATACGCAGTATTTT. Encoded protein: CASSLGGAGTDTQYF.

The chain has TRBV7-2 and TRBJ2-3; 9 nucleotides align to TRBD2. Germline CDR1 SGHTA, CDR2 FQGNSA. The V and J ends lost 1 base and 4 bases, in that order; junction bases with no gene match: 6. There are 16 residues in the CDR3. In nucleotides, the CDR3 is TGTGCCAGCAGCTTAGACCCGGGCGGGGGGGCAGATACGCAGTATTTT. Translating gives CASSLDPGGGADTQYF. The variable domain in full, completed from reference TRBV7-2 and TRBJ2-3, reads GAGVSQSPSNKVTEKGKDVELRCDPISGHTALYWYRQSLGQGLEFLIYFQGNSAPDKSGLPSDRFSAERTGGSVSTLTIQRTQQEDSAVYLCASSLDPGGGADTQYFGPGTRLTVL.

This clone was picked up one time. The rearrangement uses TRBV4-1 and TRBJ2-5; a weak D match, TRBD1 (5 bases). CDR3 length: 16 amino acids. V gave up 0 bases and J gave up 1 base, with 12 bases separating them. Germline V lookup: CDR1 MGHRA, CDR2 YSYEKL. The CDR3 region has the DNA TGCGCCAGCAGCCAAGAAGGGATAGGGGCCCAAGAGACCCAGTACTTC. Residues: CASSQEGIGAQETQYF.

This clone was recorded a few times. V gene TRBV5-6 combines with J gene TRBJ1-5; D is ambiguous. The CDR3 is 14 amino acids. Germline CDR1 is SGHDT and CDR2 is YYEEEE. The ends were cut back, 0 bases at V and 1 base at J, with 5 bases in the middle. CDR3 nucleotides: TGTGCCAGCAGCTTGGGGCAGAGCAATCAGCCCCAGCATTTT. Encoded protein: CASSLGQSNQPQHF.

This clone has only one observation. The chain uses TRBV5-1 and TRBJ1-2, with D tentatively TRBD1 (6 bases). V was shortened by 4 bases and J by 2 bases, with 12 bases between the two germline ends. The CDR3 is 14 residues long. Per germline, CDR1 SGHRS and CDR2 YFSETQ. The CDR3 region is CASSPGQQNYGYTF. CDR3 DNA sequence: TGCGCCAGCAGCCCGGGACAACAAAACTATGGCTACACCTTC.

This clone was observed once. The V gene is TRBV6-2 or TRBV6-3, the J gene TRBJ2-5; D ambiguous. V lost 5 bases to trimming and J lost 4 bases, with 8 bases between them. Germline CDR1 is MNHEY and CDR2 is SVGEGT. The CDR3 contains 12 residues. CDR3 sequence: CASSTPGETQYF. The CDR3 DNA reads TGTGCCAGCAGTACCCCGGGAGAGACCCAGTACTTC.

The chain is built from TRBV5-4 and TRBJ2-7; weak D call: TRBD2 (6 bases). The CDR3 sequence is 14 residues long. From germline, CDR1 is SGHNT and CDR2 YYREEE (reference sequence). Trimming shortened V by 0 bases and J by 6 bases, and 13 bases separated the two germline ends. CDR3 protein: CASSLAGETREQYV. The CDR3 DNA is TGTGCCAGCAGCTTGGCGGGAGAAACCCGCGAGCAGTACGTC.

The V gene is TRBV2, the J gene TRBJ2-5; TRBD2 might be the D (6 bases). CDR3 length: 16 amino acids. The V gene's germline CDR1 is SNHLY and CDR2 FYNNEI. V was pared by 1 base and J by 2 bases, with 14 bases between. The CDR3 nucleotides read TGTGCCAGCAGTGAAGAGGGGATAGGAGGGCAAGAGACCCAGTACTTC. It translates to CASSEEGIGGQETQYF.

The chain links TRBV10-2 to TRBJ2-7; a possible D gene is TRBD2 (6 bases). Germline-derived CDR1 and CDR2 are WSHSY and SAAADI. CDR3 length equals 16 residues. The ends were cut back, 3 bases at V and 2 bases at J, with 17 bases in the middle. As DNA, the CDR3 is TGCGCCAGCAGTGAATCCAGGCGGGACCGGCCCTACGAGCAGTACGTC. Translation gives CASSESRRDRPYEQYV.

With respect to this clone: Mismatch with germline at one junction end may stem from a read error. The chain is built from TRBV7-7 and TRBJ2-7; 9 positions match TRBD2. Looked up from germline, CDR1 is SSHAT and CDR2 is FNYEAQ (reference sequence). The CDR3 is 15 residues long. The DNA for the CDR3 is TGTGCTAGCAGCCCCGGGGTAGCGGGGGAAGGGGAGCAGTACTTC. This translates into CASSPGVAGEGEQYF. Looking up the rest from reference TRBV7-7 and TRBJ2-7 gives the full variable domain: GAGVSQSPRYKVTKRGQDVTLRCDPISSHATLYWYQQALGQGPEFLTYFNYEAQPDKSGLPSDRFSAERPEGSISTLTIQRTEQRDSAMYRCASSPGVAGEGEQYFGPGTRLTVT.

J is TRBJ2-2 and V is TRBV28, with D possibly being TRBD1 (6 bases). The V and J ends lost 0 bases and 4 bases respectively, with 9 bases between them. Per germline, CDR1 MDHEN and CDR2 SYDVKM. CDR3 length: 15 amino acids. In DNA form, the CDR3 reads TGTGCCAGCAGTTTATGGATAGGGGGCACCGGGGAGCTGTTTTTT. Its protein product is CASSLWIGGTGELFF.

The CDR3: CASSQARQGLVQFF. In DNA form, the CDR3 reads TGTGCCAGCAGCCAGGCTCGACAGGGGCTTGTGCAGTTCTTC. The chain uses TRBV4-2 and TRBJ2-1, with 8 bases identical to TRBD1. There are 14 residues in the CDR3. V was pared by 3 bases and J by 12 bases, with 10 bases of the junction left unmatched. Germline lookup yields CDR1 LGHNA and CDR2 YNFKEQ.